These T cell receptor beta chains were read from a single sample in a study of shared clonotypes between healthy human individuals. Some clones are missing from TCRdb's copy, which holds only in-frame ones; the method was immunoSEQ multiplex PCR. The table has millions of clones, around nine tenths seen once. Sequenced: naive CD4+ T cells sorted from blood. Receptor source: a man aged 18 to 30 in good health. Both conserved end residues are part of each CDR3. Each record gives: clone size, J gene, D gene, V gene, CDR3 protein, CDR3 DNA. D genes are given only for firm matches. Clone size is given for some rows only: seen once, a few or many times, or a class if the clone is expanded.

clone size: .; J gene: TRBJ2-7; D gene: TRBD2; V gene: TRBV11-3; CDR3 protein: CASSLGLAGDEQYF; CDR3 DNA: TGTGCCAGCAGCTTAGGACTAGCGGGAGACGAGCAGTACTTC
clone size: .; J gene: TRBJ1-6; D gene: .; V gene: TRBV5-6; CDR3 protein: CASRPAFGANNSPLHF; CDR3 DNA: TGTGCCAGCAGACCCGCATTCGGGGCCAATAATTCACCCCTCCACTTT
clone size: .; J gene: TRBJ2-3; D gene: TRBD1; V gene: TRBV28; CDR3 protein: CASSSPATGVTDTQYF; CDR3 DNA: TGTGCCAGCAGTTCCCCCGCGACAGGGGTCACAGATACGCAGTATTTT
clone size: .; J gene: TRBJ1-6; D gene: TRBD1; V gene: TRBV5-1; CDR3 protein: CASSLGQGAPLHF; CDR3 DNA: TGCGCCAGCAGCTTGGGTCAGGGGGCACCCCTCCACTTT
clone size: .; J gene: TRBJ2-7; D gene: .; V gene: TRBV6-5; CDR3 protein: CASTRTSTSYEQYF; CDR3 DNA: TGTGCCAGCACCCGGACAAGTACGTCCTACGAGCAGTACTTC
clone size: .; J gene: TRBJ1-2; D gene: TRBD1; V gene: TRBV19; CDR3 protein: CASSIQGQDFNYGYTF; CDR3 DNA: TGTGCCAGTAGTATACAAGGACAGGACTTTAACTATGGCTACACCTTC
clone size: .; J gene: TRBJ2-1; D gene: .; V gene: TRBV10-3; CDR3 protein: CAISAPLWDEQFF; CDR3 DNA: TGTGCCATCAGTGCTCCCCTCTGGGATGAGCAGTTCTTC
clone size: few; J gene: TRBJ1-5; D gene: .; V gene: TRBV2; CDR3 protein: CASSEGINQPQHF; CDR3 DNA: TGTGCCAGCAGTGAAGGGATCAATCAGCCCCAGCATTTT
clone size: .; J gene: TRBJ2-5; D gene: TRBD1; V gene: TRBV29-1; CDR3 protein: CSVLTGQETQYF; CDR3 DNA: TGCAGCGTGCTGACAGGGCAAGAGACCCAGTACTTC
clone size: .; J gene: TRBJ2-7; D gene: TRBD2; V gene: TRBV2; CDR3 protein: CASSDQNPTSGEQYF; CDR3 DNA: TGTGCCAGCAGTGACCAAAATCCGACTAGCGGGGAACAGTACTTC
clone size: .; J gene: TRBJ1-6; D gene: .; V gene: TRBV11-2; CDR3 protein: CASSLELGSGSPLHF; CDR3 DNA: TGTGCCAGCAGCTTAGAATTAGGGTCGGGATCACCCCTCCACTTT
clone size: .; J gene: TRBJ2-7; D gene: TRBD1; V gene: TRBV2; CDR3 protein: CASSEARNRGTGSYEQYF; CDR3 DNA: TGTGCCAGCAGTGAAGCGAGAAACAGGGGGACTGGGTCCTACGAGCAGTACTTC
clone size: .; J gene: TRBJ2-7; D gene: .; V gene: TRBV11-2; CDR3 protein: CASSLAGKALGEQYF; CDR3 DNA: TGTGCCAGCAGCTTAGCGGGGAAAGCACTGGGCGAGCAGTACTTC
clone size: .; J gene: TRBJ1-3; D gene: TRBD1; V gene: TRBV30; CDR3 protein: CAWSVQGAFGNTIYF; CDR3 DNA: TGTGCCTGGAGTGTACAGGGGGCCTTCGGAAACACCATATATTTT
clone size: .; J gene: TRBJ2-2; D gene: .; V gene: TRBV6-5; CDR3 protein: CASSYSGQRTGELFF; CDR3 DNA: TGTGCCAGCAGTTACTCGGGACAAAGAACCGGGGAGCTGTTTTTT
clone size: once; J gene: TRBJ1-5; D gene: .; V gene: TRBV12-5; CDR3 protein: CASGFRPENQPQHF; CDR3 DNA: TGTGCTAGTGGTTTTCGTCCGGAGAATCAGCCCCAGCATTTT
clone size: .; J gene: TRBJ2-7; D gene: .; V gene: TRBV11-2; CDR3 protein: CASSLLATLSYEQYF; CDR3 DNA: TGTGCCAGCAGCTTACTAGCGACCCTTTCCTACGAGCAGTACTTC
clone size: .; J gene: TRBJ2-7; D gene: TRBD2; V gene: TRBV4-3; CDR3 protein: CASSQVAGGSYEQYF; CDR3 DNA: TGCGCCAGCAGCCAAGTGGCGGGAGGGTCTTACGAGCAGTACTTC
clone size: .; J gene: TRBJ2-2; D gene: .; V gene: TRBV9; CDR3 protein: CASSVVSGPGELFF; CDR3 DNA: TGTGCCAGCAGCGTAGTATCTGGGCCCGGGGAGCTGTTTTTT
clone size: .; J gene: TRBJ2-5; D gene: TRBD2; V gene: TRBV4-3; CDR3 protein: CASSPGTSGSWQTQYF; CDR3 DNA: TGCGCCAGCAGTCCCGGGACTAGCGGGAGTTGGCAGACCCAGTACTTC
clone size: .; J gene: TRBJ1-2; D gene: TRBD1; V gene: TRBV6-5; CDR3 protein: CASRVRVQGVDGYTF; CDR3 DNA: TGTGCCAGCAGGGTCCGGGTCCAGGGGGTTGATGGCTACACCTTC
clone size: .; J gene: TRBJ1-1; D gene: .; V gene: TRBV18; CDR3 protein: CASSPPGTTEAFF; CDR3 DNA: TGTGCCAGCTCACCACCGGGCACAACGGAAGCTTTCTTT
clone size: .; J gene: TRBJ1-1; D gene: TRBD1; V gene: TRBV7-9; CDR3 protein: CASRVTGVATEAFF; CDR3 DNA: TGTGCCAGCAGGGTAACAGGGGTGGCCACTGAAGCTTTCTTT
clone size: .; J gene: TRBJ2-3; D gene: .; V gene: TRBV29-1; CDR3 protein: CSVVGRSGDTQYF; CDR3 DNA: TGCAGCGTTGTGGGGCGGTCAGGGGATACGCAGTATTTT
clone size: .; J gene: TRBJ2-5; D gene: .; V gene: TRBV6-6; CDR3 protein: CASSYVYGETQYF; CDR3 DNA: TGTGCCAGCAGTTACGTTTATGGGGAGACCCAGTACTTC
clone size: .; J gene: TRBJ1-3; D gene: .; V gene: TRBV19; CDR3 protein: CASIRGSLGSGNTIYF; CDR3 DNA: TGTGCCAGTATCAGAGGATCGCTTGGCTCTGGAAACACCATATATTTT
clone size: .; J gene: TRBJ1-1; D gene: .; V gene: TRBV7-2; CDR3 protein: CASSFMDKLNTEAFF; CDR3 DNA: TGTGCCAGCAGCTTCATGGACAAATTGAACACTGAAGCTTTCTTT
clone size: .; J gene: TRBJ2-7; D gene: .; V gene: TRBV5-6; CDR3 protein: CASSFPGRNYEQYF; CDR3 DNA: TGTGCCAGCAGCTTCCCAGGGAGAAACTACGAGCAGTACTTC
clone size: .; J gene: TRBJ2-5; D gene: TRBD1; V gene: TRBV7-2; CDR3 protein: CASSETGTGGLETQYF; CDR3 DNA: TGTGCCAGCAGCGAAACCGGGACAGGGGGCCTAGAGACCCAGTACTTC
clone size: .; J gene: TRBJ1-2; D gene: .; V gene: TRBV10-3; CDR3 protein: CAISDRASPYGYTF; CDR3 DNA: TGTGCCATCAGTGATCGAGCGTCCCCCTATGGCTACACCTTC
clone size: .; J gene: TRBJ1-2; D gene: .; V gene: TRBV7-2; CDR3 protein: CASSLNPTGNGYTF; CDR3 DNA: TGTGCCAGCAGCCTCAACCCCACAGGGAACGGCTACACCTTC